The 30 T cell receptor beta chains below come from one sample, sequenced in a study of blood T cell repertoires in COVID-19. Assay used: immunoSEQ multiplex PCR; TCRdb lists only in-frame clones, some missing. Of just over 150,000 clones in the sample, over 75% were seen once. The material sequenced was PBMCs or T cells enriched from blood (not recorded which). Receptors originate from a woman in her fifties or sixties who had recovered from COVID-19.

The V gene is TRBV7-2, the J gene TRBJ2-1; 7 bases fit TRBD2. In germline, CDR1 is SGHTA, CDR2 FQGNSA. The CDR3 has 14 amino acids. The junction had 7 bases not matched to a gene; V was cut back by 5 bases and J by 6 bases. The CDR3 sequence is CASSRGGWGNEQFF. The CDR3 DNA sequence: TGTGCCAGCAGCCGCGGGGGTTGGGGCAATGAGCAGTTCTTC. Variable domain in full (rest from reference TRBV7-2 and TRBJ2-1): GAGVSQSPSNKVTEKGKDVELRCDPISGHTALYWYRQSLGQGLEFLIYFQGNSAPDKSGLPSDRFSAERTGGSVSTLTIQRTQQEDSAVYLCASSRGGWGNEQFFGPGTRLTVL.

CDR3 sequence reads: CASSSGGLYQETQYF. Here the CDR3 DNA reads TGTGCCAGTTCCTCCGGGGGATTGTACCAAGAGACCCAGTACTTC. The V call is TRBV6-5, the J call TRBJ2-5; D perhaps matches TRBD2 (6 bases). CDR1 is MNHEY and CDR2 is SVGAGI in the germline V gene. The V end lost 9 bases, the J end lost 0 bases, and 17 bases lay between the germline ends. CDR3 size: 15 residues.

This rearrangement joins TRBV6-6 to TRBJ1-2, with D possibly TRBD1 on 5 matching bases. CDR3 length equals 16 residues. The V gene's germline CDR1 is MNHNY and CDR2 SVGAGI (reference sequence). V lost 0 bases to trimming and J lost 1 base, with 12 bases between them. CDR3 coding DNA: TGTGCCAGCAGTTACTCGGAGGGGTTACTTAACTATGGCTACACCTTC. It translates to CASSYSEGLLNYGYTF.

The chain joins TRBV4-3 to TRBJ2-2; 7 nucleotides align to TRBD1. The CDR3 totals 15 residues. V gave up 6 bases and J gave up 0 bases; unmatched junction bases: 4. CDR1 is LGHNA, CDR2 YSLEER, per germline. The CDR3 sequence: CASRTGHSNTGELFF. The CDR3 region has the DNA TGCGCCAGCAGGACAGGGCACTCGAACACCGGGGAGCTGTTTTTT.

This clone has only one observation. The genes are TRBV19 and TRBJ2-1, with D maybe TRBD1 (6 bases). Germline CDR1 LNHDA, CDR2 SQIVND (reference sequence). V was cut by 5 bases and J by 9 bases, with 11 bases left in between. CDR3 length: 12 amino acids. CDR3 bases: TGTGCCAGTAGTCCCAGGGGTGGTGAGCAGTTCTTC. It yields the protein CASSPRGGEQFF.

The chain couples TRBV25-1 to TRBJ1-6; 7 nucleotides agree with TRBD1. The CDR3 loop spans 17 amino acids. Per the germline V gene, CDR1 is MGHDK and CDR2 is SYGVNS. Trimming cost V 3 bases and J 4 bases; bases outside gene matches: 9. CDR3 sequence: CASSDLSGTEYNSPLHF. The CDR3 DNA sequence: TGTGCCAGCAGTGATCTTTCCGGGACAGAGTATAATTCACCCCTCCACTTT. Combining the CDR3 with reference TRBV25-1 and TRBJ1-6 gives the whole variable domain EADIYQTPRYLVIGTGKKITLECSQTMGHDKMYWYQQDPGMELHLIHYSYGVNSTEKGDLSSESTVSRIRTEHFPLTLESARPSHTSQYLCASSDLSGTEYNSPLHFGNGTRLTVT.

V usage is TRBV18 and J usage is TRBJ2-5, with 8 bases matching TRBD1. The junction had 4 bases not matched to a gene; V was cut back by 5 bases and J by 5 bases. This CDR3 contains 13 residues. Germline loops: CDR1 KGHSH, CDR2 LQKENI. The CDR3 region has the DNA TGTGCCAGCTCAATTACAGGGGGGGAGACCCAGTACTTC. Its translation: CASSITGGETQYF.

The rearrangement joins TRBV19 to TRBJ1-5, with D possibly being TRBD1 (5 bases). The CDR3 spans 15 residues. Trimming stripped 7 bases from V and 5 bases from J, with 18 bases between. Germline V gives CDR1 LNHDA, CDR2 SQIVND (reference sequence). CDR3 residues: CASNTGLGGDQPQHF. Here the CDR3 DNA reads TGTGCCAGTAATACGGGACTAGGCGGTGATCAGCCCCAGCATTTT.

This chain links TRBV4-1 with TRBJ2-2; 10 positions agree with TRBD1. Per germline, CDR1 MGHRA and CDR2 YSYEKL. J lost 2 bases, V lost 3 bases, and 9 bases had no gene match. The CDR3 spans 18 residues. The CDR3 DNA reads TGCGCCAGCAGCCAGCCTATGGGGACAGGGGTCAACACCGGGGAGCTGTTTTTT. This translates into CASSQPMGTGVNTGELFF.

The gene calls are TRBV24-1 and TRBJ1-2, with 9 positions matching TRBD1. V lost 3 bases to trimming and J lost 8 bases; unmatched junction nucleotides: 9. This CDR3 comprises 15 residues. Germline CDR1 and CDR2: KGHDR and SFDVKD. This CDR3 reads CATSDPRDRAGGYTF. CDR3 coding DNA: TGTGCCACCAGTGATCCCCGGGACAGGGCGGGAGGCTACACCTTC.

A single count supports this clone. V is TRBV4-3 and J is TRBJ2-7; 7 nucleotides agree with TRBD1. This CDR3 spans 14 amino acids. V shed 4 bases, J shed 2 bases, and the junction held 5 bases outside the gene matches. Germline CDR1 and CDR2: LGHNA and YSLEER. The CDR3 DNA sequence: TGCGCCAGCAGCCCACGGGACAGCACCTACGAGCAGTACTTC. It yields the protein CASSPRDSTYEQYF.

J is TRBJ2-5 and V is TRBV25-1; 8 bases align to TRBD1. Losses at the gene ends were 10 bases for V and 5 bases for J; bases not matched to a gene: 18. Germline V gene sequence: CDR1 MGHDK, CDR2 SYGVNS. The CDR3 is 16 residues long. Written as DNA, the CDR3 is TGTGCCACGGCCCCCCTCCCCGGACAGGGTCAGGAGACCCAGTACTTC. This sequence encodes CATAPLPGQGQETQYF.

This rearrangement joins TRBV21-1 to TRBJ2-3; the table gives TRBD2 as D, unverified against the DNA. TRBV21-1 is a known pseudogene. This CDR3 is 17 amino acids long. In DNA, the CDR3 is TGTGCCAGCAGCAAATGCCCGGGAAACAGATACACAGATACGCAGTATTTT. Residues: CASSKCPGNRYTDTQYF.

A few counts support this clone. The genes are TRBV2 and TRBJ1-2, with TRBD1 matching 9 bases. The CDR3 has 14 amino acids. The V segment lost 7 bases and the J segment 7 bases; nucleotides outside the gene matches: 10. Germline-derived CDR1 and CDR2 are SNHLY and FYNNEI. As DNA, the CDR3 is TGTGCCAGCAAGGTGTGGGACAGGGTAGCTGGCTACACCTTC. It codes for CASKVWDRVAGYTF.

The chain couples TRBV7-2 to TRBJ1-1, with TRBD1 as a possible D gene (5 bases). V lost 1 base, J lost 4 bases, and 13 bases lay in between. The CDR3 totals 15 residues. CDR1 and CDR2 (germline): SGHTA, FQGNSA. CDR3 in amino acids: CASSLGGRASTEAFF. CDR3 sequence (DNA): TGTGCCAGCAGCTTAGGTGGCAGGGCAAGCACTGAAGCTTTCTTT.

This clone was detected only once. This chain's CDR3 is CAIRAFTGNTEAFF. The CDR3 nucleotides are TGTGCCATCAGGGCCTTTACAGGGAACACTGAAGCTTTCTTT. The V gene is TRBV10-3, the J gene TRBJ1-1; TRBD1 might be the D (5 bases). Germline assignment: CDR1 ENHRY and CDR2 SYGVKD. The CDR3 extends over 14 amino acids. The V end lost 6 bases, the J end lost 1 base, and 12 bases lay between the germline ends.

V and J are TRBV11-2 and TRBJ1-1; TRBD1 matches 12 bases. The ends lost 5 bases at V and 4 bases at J; junction bases unmatched: 8. Germline V lookup: CDR1 SGHAT, CDR2 FQNNGV. The CDR3 runs to 16 residues. CDR3: CASSPGTGGWGTEAFF. CDR3 nucleotides: TGTGCCAGCAGCCCCGGGACAGGGGGCTGGGGCACTGAAGCTTTCTTT.

The V call is TRBV11-2, the J call TRBJ2-3; 16 bases map to TRBD2. The germline CDR1 and CDR2 sequences are SGHAT and FQNNGV. The J segment lost 3 bases and the V segment lost 3 bases, leaving 3 bases of the junction unmatched. This CDR3 spans 17 amino acids. The CDR3 here is CASSLGLAGGRTDTQYF. The CDR3 DNA follows: TGTGCCAGCAGCTTGGGACTAGCGGGGGGGCGGACAGATACGCAGTATTTT.

This sequence joins TRBV5-6 and TRBJ2-7; 12 nucleotides align to TRBD1. This CDR3 has 15 amino acids. The germline CDR1 and CDR2 sequences are SGHDT and YYEEEE. V gave up 3 bases and J gave up 5 bases; unmatched junction bases: 6. The CDR3 here is CASSWAGTGGHEQYF. As DNA, the CDR3 is TGTGCCAGCAGCTGGGCCGGGACAGGGGGCCACGAGCAGTACTTC.

The gene calls are TRBV9 and TRBJ2-3, with D possibly matching TRBD1 (5 bases). The CDR3 has 13 residues. Germline V gene data show CDR1 as SGDLS and CDR2 as YYNGEE. Trimming took off 0 bases at V and 10 bases at J, with 12 bases between the two ends. CDR3 sequence: CASSVAGNSPQYF. CDR3 DNA: TGTGCCAGCAGCGTAGCAGGGAATAGTCCGCAGTATTTT.

The rearrangement links TRBV27 to TRBJ2-1; 11 bases fit TRBD2. V gave up 5 bases and J gave up 0 bases; unmatched junction bases: 6. Germline assignment: CDR1 MNHEY and CDR2 SMNVEV (reference sequence). The CDR3 runs to 17 residues. The CDR3 region is CASSPRLAGSSYNEQFF. In nucleotides, the CDR3 is TGTGCCAGCAGTCCCCGACTAGCGGGGAGCTCCTACAATGAGCAGTTCTTC.

The chain joins TRBV7-2 to TRBJ2-1; TRBD1 matches at 12 bases. V dropped 3 bases and J dropped 4; count of bases not matched to a gene: 4. In germline, CDR1 is SGHTA, CDR2 FQGNSA. This CDR3 comprises 16 residues. The CDR3 coding sequence is TGTGCCAGCAGCTTTTCGGGACAGGGGGCGTACAATGAGCAGTTCTTC. It specifies CASSFSGQGAYNEQFF.

V usage is TRBV19 and J usage is TRBJ1-2; D perhaps matches TRBD1 (6 bases). The V end was cut by 2 bases, the J end by 0 bases, with 16 bases between. The CDR3 sequence is 17 residues long. Germline V lookup: CDR1 LNHDA, CDR2 SQIVND (reference sequence). CDR3 bases: TGTGCCAGTAGTATACGCAGGGGCGATCTTTCTAACTATGGCTACACCTTC. Translated: CASSIRRGDLSNYGYTF. Full variable domain (missing parts from reference TRBV19 and TRBJ1-2): DGGITQSPKYLFRKEGQNVTLSCEQNLNHDAMYWYRQDPGQGLRLIYYSQIVNDFQKGDIAEGYSVSREKKESFPLTVTSAQKNPTAFYLCASSIRRGDLSNYGYTFGSGTRLTVV.

The rearrangement links TRBV6-5 to TRBJ2-7; 9 nucleotides match TRBD2. The V gene end was trimmed by 8 bases and the J gene end by 2 bases; junction bases not matched to a gene: 7. CDR3 size: 14 residues. Germline V gives CDR1 MNHEY, CDR2 SVGAGI. CDR3 nucleotide sequence: TGTGCCAGCCTATTTAGCGGGGGACCCTACGAGCAGTACTTC. This sequence encodes CASLFSGGPYEQYF.

The chain has TRBV9 and TRBJ1-1; no definite D call. The germline V and J ends were trimmed by 2 bases and 3 bases, with 11 bases remaining between them. Germline-derived CDR1 and CDR2 are SGDLS and YYNGEE. This CDR3 is built from 14 residues. The DNA of the CDR3 is TGTGCCAGCAGCGTTGTCCCCTCGGACACTGAAGCTTTCTTT. The encoded protein is CASSVVPSDTEAFF.

The V gene is TRBV30, the J gene TRBJ2-7; no clear D. The CDR3 is 11 amino acids. The V gene's germline CDR1 is GTSNPN and CDR2 SVGIG (reference sequence). Trimming shortened V by 1 base and J by 6 bases, and 7 bases separated the two germline ends. Written as DNA, the CDR3 is TGTGCCTGGAGTGCCCAGATCGAGCAGTACTTC. It translates to CAWSAQIEQYF.

The table lists this clone with a count of one. The chain is built from TRBV21-1 and TRBJ1-4; whether TRBD1, the table's D call, matches the DNA was not checked. TRBV21-1 is given as a pseudogene. The CDR3 runs 14 residues. The CDR3 DNA reads TGTGCCAGCAGCAAAGAGGGGGCAAGGGAAAAACTGTTTTTT. Translation gives CASSKEGAREKLFF.

V is TRBV19 and J is TRBJ1-1; D not certain. Trimming removed 1 base at V and 5 bases at J, with 11 bases between. Germline CDR1 and CDR2: LNHDA and SQIVND (reference sequence). There are 14 residues in the CDR3. The DNA for the CDR3 is TGTGCCAGTAGTATAGGTGGAGGGAGGACTGAAGCTTTCTTT. Protein sequence: CASSIGGGRTEAFF. Filled out from reference TRBV19 and TRBJ1-1, the complete variable domain reads DGGITQSPKYLFRKEGQNVTLSCEQNLNHDAMYWYRQDPGQGLRLIYYSQIVNDFQKGDIAEGYSVSREKKESFPLTVTSAQKNPTAFYLCASSIGGGRTEAFFGQGTRLTVV.

J is TRBJ1-6 and V is TRBV6-6, with a weak D call TRBD1 (5 bases). Germline V gives CDR1 MNHNY, CDR2 SVGAGI (reference sequence). V gave up 2 bases and J gave up 7 bases, with 6 bases separating them. This CDR3 comprises 13 residues. DNA for the CDR3: TGTGCCAGCAGTTACACAGGAAATTCACCCCTCCACTTT. This codes for CASSYTGNSPLHF.

This sequence joins TRBV25-1 and TRBJ1-1; D perhaps matches TRBD1 (5 bases). The V end was cut by 6 bases, the J end by 3 bases, with 14 bases between. In germline, CDR1 is MGHDK, CDR2 SYGVNS. The CDR3 totals 14 residues. The CDR3 region is CASSRGTVYTEAFF. The CDR3 DNA reads as TGTGCCAGCAGCCGGGGGACCGTATACACTGAAGCTTTCTTT.